The 3 T cell receptor beta chains below were found in one sample sequenced in a study of T cells after yellow fever vaccination. TCRdb ran MiXCR on the 5' RACE reads and lists one entry per CDR3 protein. The repertoire holds a few hundred thousand distinct CDR3 sequences, with around 7.3% as singletons. This specimen was PBMCs, taken roughly 45 days after the first yellow fever vaccination. The receptors derive from a man younger than 35 who received the YFV17D yellow fever vaccine.

This clonotype came up many times. The chain couples TRBV6-5 to TRBJ2-2; D remains unclear. The V and J ends lost 0 bases and 6 bases respectively, with 17 bases between them. Germline V CDR1 and CDR2: MNHEY, SVGAGI. CDR3 size: 17 residues. The CDR3 loop is CASSYSPGLESPGELFF. CDR3 bases: TGTGCCAGCAGTTACTCGCCCGGGTTGGAGTCCCCCGGGGAGCTGTTTTTT.

This clonotype was picked up many times. The chain combines TRBV7-2 with TRBJ2-3; TRBD2 is a possible D gene (5 bases). Germline V gives CDR1 SGHTA, CDR2 FQGNSA. There are 14 residues in the CDR3. Trimming cost V 10 bases and J 3 bases, with 17 bases left between them. For the CDR3, the DNA is TGTGCCACTCGAGGGCTTACTGGGACAGATACGCAGTATTTT. Translation: CATRGLTGTDTQYF.

The chain employs TRBV10-3 and TRBJ2-5, with 8 nucleotides matching TRBD2. Germline lookup yields CDR1 ENHRY and CDR2 SYGVKD. V was clipped by 2 bases and J by 2 bases; unmatched bases: 7. CDR3 size: 16 residues. The DNA of the CDR3 is TGTGCCATCAGTGAGGGTAGCGGGGCCGGACAAGAGACCCAGTACTTC. Encoded protein: CAISEGSGAGQETQYF.